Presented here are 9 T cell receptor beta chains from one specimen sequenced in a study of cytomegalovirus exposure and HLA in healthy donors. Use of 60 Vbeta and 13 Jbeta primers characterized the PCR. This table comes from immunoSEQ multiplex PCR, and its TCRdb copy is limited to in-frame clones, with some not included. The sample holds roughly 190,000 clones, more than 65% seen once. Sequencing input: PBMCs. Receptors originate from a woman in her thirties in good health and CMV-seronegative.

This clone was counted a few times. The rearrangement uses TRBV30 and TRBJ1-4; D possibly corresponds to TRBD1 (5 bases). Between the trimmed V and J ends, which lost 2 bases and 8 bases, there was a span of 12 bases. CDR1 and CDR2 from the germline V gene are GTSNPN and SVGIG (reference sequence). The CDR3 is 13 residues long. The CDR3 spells CAWSSGVGEKLFF. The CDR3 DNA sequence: TGTGCCTGGAGTTCGGGGGTAGGAGAAAAACTGTTTTTT.

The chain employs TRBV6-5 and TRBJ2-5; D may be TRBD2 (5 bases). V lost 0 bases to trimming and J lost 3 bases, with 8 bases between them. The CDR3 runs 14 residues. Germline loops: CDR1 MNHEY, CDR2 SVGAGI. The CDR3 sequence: CASSYSRAEETQYF. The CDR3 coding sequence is TGTGCCAGCAGTTACTCGAGGGCGGAAGAGACCCAGTACTTC.

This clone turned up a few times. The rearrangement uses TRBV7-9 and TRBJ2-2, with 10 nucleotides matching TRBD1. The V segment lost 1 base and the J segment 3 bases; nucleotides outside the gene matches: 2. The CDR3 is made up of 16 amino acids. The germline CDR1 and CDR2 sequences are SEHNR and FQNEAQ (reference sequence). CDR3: CASSLGDRGDTGELFF. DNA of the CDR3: TGTGCCAGCAGCTTAGGGGACAGGGGCGACACCGGGGAGCTGTTTTTT.

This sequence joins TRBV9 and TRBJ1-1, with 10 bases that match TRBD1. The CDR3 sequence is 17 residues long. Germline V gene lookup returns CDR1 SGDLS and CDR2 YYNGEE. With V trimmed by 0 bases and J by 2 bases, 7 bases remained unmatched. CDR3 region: CASSVAGDRGFNTEAFF. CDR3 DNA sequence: TGTGCCAGCAGCGTAGCGGGGGACAGGGGCTTCAACACTGAAGCTTTCTTT. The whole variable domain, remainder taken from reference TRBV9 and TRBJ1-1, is DSGVTQTPKHLITATGQRVTLRCSPRSGDLSVYWYQQSLDQGLQFLIQYYNGEERAKGNILERFSAQQFPDLHSELNLSSLELGDSALYFCASSVAGDRGFNTEAFFGQGTRLTVV.

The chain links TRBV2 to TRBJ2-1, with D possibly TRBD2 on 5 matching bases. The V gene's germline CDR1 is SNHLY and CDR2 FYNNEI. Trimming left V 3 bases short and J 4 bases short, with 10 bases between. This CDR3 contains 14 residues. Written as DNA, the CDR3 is TGTGCCAGCAGTGATCCTAGCCAGTACAATGAGCAGTTCTTC. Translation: CASSDPSQYNEQFF. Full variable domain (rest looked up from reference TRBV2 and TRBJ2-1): EPEVTQTPSHQVTQMGQEVILRCVPISNHLYFYWYRQILGQKVEFLVSFYNNEISEKSEIFDDQFSVERPDGSNFTLKIRSTKLEDSAMYFCASSDPSQYNEQFFGPGTRLTVL.

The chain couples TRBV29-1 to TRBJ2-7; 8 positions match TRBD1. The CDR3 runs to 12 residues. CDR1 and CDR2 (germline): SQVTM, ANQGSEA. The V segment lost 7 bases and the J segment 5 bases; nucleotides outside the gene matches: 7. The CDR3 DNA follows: TGCAGCGGATCCGTGACAGGGGACGAGCAGTACTTC. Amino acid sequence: CSGSVTGDEQYF.

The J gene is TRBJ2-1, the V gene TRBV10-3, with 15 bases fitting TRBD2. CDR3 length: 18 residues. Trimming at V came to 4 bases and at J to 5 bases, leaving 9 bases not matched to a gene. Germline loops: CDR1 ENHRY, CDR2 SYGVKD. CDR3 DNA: TGTGCCATCAGTGGTGGACTAGCGGGAGGGAGGAGTAACAATGAGCAGTTCTTC. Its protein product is CAISGGLAGGRSNNEQFF.

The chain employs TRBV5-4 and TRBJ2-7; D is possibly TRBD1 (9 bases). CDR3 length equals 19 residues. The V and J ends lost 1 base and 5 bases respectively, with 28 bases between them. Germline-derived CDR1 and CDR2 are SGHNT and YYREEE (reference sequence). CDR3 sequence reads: CASSLPRQGVIAGKDEQYF. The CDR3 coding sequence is TGTGCCAGCAGCTTGCCCCGACAGGGGGTGATAGCGGGAAAGGACGAGCAGTACTTC. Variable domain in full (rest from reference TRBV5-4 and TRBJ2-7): ETGVTQSPTHLIKTRGQQVTLRCSSQSGHNTVSWYQQALGQGPQFIFQYYREEENGRGNFPPRFSGLQFPNYSSELNVNALELDDSALYLCASSLPRQGVIAGKDEQYFGPGTRLTVT.

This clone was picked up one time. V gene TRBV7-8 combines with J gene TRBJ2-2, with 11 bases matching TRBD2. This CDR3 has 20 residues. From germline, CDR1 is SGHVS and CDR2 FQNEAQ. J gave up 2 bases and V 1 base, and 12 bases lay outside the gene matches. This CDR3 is CASSLELAGATPFNTGELFF. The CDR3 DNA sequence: TGTGCCAGCAGCTTAGAACTAGCGGGGGCCACGCCGTTCAACACCGGGGAGCTGTTTTTT.